Below, 11 T cell receptor beta chains from the same sample are listed, as sequenced in a study of blood T cell repertoires in COVID-19. TCRdb keeps only in-frame clones here, not all; method: immunoSEQ multiplex PCR. The sample consists of approximately 49,000 clones, 84% of them appearing once. The sequenced sample was peripheral blood. Source of these receptors: a middle-aged man with acute or convalescent COVID-19.

The V call is TRBV7-2, the J call TRBJ1-5, with 7 nucleotides matching TRBD1. The germline gives CDR1 SGHTA, CDR2 FQGNSA. The CDR3 is 16 residues long. Trimming took 5 bases from V and 1 from J; bases not matched to a gene: 8. The CDR3 DNA reads as TGTGCCAGCAGCCCCCGACAGGGTATGAGCAATCAGCCCCAGCATTTT. Translation: CASSPRQGMSNQPQHF.

A note on this clone: Different DNA sequences within this sample yield the same CDR3. The chain couples TRBV5-1 to TRBJ1-5; a possible D gene is TRBD1 (5 bases). V lost 0 bases and J 3 bases, leaving 10 bases between the germline ends. The CDR3 contains 15 residues. CDR1 SGHRS and CDR2 YFSETQ come from the germline V gene. CDR3: CASSLDGGNNQPQHF. Written as DNA, the CDR3 is TGCGCCAGCAGCTTGGATGGGGGGAACAATCAGCCCCAGCATTTT. Full variable domain (outside the CDR3, taken from reference TRBV5-1 and TRBJ1-5): KAGVTQTPRYLIKTRGQQVTLSCSPISGHRSVSWYQQTPGQGLQFLFEYFSETQRNKGNFPGRFSGRQFSNSRSEMNVSTLELGDSALYLCASSLDGGNNQPQHFGDGTRLSIL.

This rearrangement joins TRBV5-1 to TRBJ2-5; no firm D call. Trimming removed 3 bases from V and 4 bases from J, with 10 bases in between. The CDR3 is made up of 13 amino acids. The germline V gene has CDR1 SGHRS and CDR2 YFSETQ. The CDR3 nucleotides are TGCGCCAGCAGCTCGATAGCCAGAGAGACCCAGTACTTC. This encodes CASSSIARETQYF.

This sequence joins TRBV5-6 and TRBJ2-3; 15 nucleotides line up with TRBD2. CDR3 length: 17 amino acids. The junction had 6 bases not matched to a gene; V was cut back by 4 bases and J by 3 bases. The germline V gene has CDR1 SGHDT and CDR2 YYEEEE. The CDR3 bases are TGTGCCAGCAGCGGGGGGACTAGCGGGAGGATGACAGATACGCAGTATTTT. Protein: CASSGGTSGRMTDTQYF.

There are a few counts of this clone. The genes are TRBV6-2 or TRBV6-3 and TRBJ1-1; D is possibly TRBD1 (5 bases). Trimming removed 2 bases at V and 5 bases at J, with 15 bases between. The CDR3 totals 15 residues. From germline, CDR1 is MNHEY and CDR2 SVGEGT. The CDR3 here is CASSYPQDVETEAFF. For the CDR3, the DNA is TGTGCCAGCAGTTACCCACAGGATGTAGAGACTGAAGCTTTCTTT.

The rearrangement uses TRBV28 and TRBJ2-1; D is unclear. Between the trimmed V and J ends, which lost 6 bases and 4 bases, there was a span of 13 bases. Germline V gives CDR1 MDHEN, CDR2 SYDVKM. CDR3 length: 14 amino acids. CDR3 in amino acids: CASSSLYIYNEQFF. Written as DNA, the CDR3 is TGTGCCAGCAGCAGTTTATACATTTACAATGAGCAGTTCTTC.

This clone was seen a few times. The CDR3 loop is CAWIHPGNNSPLHF. CDR3 bases: TGTGCCTGGATCCATCCGGGAAATAATTCACCCCTCCACTTT. The chain recombines TRBV30 with TRBJ1-6, with no clear D. Deletions cut 4 bases from V and 5 bases from J, with 12 bases between. The CDR3 covers 14 residues. CDR1 is GTSNPN and CDR2 is SVGIG in the germline V gene (reference sequence).

This chain joins TRBV19 and TRBJ1-2, with 9 bases aligning to TRBD1. This CDR3 contains 15 residues. Germline V gene lookup returns CDR1 LNHDA and CDR2 SQIVND (reference sequence). The V and J ends lost 7 bases and 5 bases, in that order; junction bases with no gene match: 11. In DNA, the CDR3 is TGTGCCAGTACCGCCGGGGACAGGGAGGGGTATGGCTACACCTTC. This sequence encodes CASTAGDREGYGYTF.

The rearrangement joins TRBV30 to TRBJ1-6; 7 bases line up with TRBD1. The V gene end was trimmed by 2 bases and the J gene end by 4 bases; junction bases not matched to a gene: 2. Germline loops: CDR1 GTSNPN, CDR2 SVGIG (reference sequence). This CDR3 spans 14 amino acids. CDR3 nucleotides: TGTGCCTGGAGTCCGGGACAGTATAATTCACCCCTCCACTTT. It translates to CAWSPGQYNSPLHF.

The gene calls are TRBV11-2 and TRBJ2-7, with 9 nucleotides matching TRBD1. In germline, CDR1 is SGHAT, CDR2 FQNNGV. The CDR3 runs 15 residues. V gave up 6 bases and J gave up 2 bases; unmatched junction bases: 8. CDR3 sequence: CASSTHRGRAYEQYF. For the CDR3, the DNA is TGTGCCAGCAGTACCCACAGGGGGCGAGCCTACGAGCAGTACTTC.

J is TRBJ1-6 and V is TRBV4-1; 7 bases line up with TRBD1. Per germline, CDR1 MGHRA and CDR2 YSYEKL. The CDR3 is 16 amino acids. Germline trimming cut 0 bases from V and 7 bases from J; bases unmatched to any gene: 6. The CDR3 coding sequence is TGCGCCAGCAGCCAAGATCTCGGGACAGAGAATTCACCCCTCCACTTT. Amino acid sequence: CASSQDLGTENSPLHF.